The 21 T cell receptor beta chains listed next were all sequenced from one sample in a study of siplizumab effects on memory and regulatory T cells. The assay was immunoSEQ multiplex PCR, and TCRdb's table has in-frame clones only and misses some. The sample lists 50,000 or so clones, over 75% occurring once. The sequenced material came from naive CD8+ T cells sorted from blood. The receptors come from a human donor in good health.

This clone was seen a handful of times. The V and J genes are TRBV7-9 and TRBJ2-1; D remains unclear. This CDR3 has 13 residues. From germline, CDR1 is SEHNR and CDR2 FQNEAQ (reference sequence). The ends were cut back, 6 bases at V and 5 bases at J, with 11 bases in the middle. The chain's CDR3 is CASRNSEHNEQFF. Here the CDR3 DNA reads TGTGCCAGCAGGAATTCAGAGCACAATGAGCAGTTCTTC.

J is TRBJ2-6 and V is TRBV9, with D hard to call. Trimming took 7 bases from V and 0 from J, leaving 5 bases between them. This CDR3 region has 13 residues. Germline V gene data show CDR1 as SGDLS and CDR2 as YYNGEE. In nucleotides, the CDR3 is TGTGCCAGCGGGGTCTCTGGGGCCAACGTCCTGACTTTC. This sequence encodes CASGVSGANVLTF.

V and J are TRBV7-8 and TRBJ1-3; D is unresolved. V was pared by 1 base and J by 2 bases, with 12 bases between. CDR3 length equals 16 residues. In germline, CDR1 is SGHVS, CDR2 FQNEAQ. In DNA form, the CDR3 reads TGTGCCAGCAGCTTAGGAGGGATAGGGACTGGAAACACCATATATTTT. Its translation: CASSLGGIGTGNTIYF.

The chain has TRBV4-1 and TRBJ2-3, with D possibly matching TRBD2 (6 bases). The germline CDR1 and CDR2 sequences are MGHRA and YSYEKL. The CDR3 runs to 14 residues. V gave up 4 bases and J gave up 3 bases, with 11 bases separating them. CDR3 nucleotides: TGCGCCAGCAGCCCGGGACTTCCTACAGATACGCAGTATTTT. As protein: CASSPGLPTDTQYF.

The rearrangement links TRBV5-6 to TRBJ2-7; D remains unclear. CDR3 length: 13 amino acids. Trimming removed 0 bases at V and 0 bases at J, with 4 bases between. CDR1 is SGHDT, CDR2 YYEEEE, per germline. This CDR3 reads CASSLGYSYEQYF. The CDR3 nucleotides are TGTGCCAGCAGCTTGGGCTACTCCTACGAGCAGTACTTC. Combining the CDR3 with reference TRBV5-6 and TRBJ2-7 gives the whole variable domain DAGVTQSPTHLIKTRGQQVTLRCSPKSGHDTVSWYQQALGQGPQFIFQYYEEEERQRGNFPDRFSGHQFPNYSSELNVNALLLGDSALYLCASSLGYSYEQYFGPGTRLTVT.

The chain links TRBV7-9 to TRBJ2-7, with 10 bases lining up with TRBD2. Germline CDR1 and CDR2: SEHNR and FQNEAQ (reference sequence). The CDR3 has 14 amino acids. Unmatched junction bases numbered 6, after V lost 3 bases and J lost 7 bases. Here the CDR3 reads CASSFPGLASEQYF. The CDR3 nucleotides are TGTGCCAGCAGCTTTCCGGGACTAGCGAGTGAGCAGTACTTC.

V and J are TRBV10-3 and TRBJ1-2; D remains unclear. V was pared by 0 bases and J by 4 bases, with 6 bases between. The germline V gene has CDR1 ENHRY and CDR2 SYGVKD. The CDR3 runs to 13 residues. The CDR3 protein is CAISESTSYGYTF. The DNA for the CDR3 is TGTGCCATCAGTGAGTCGACATCCTATGGCTACACCTTC.

V gene TRBV6-4 combines with J gene TRBJ2-2, with D perhaps matching TRBD2 (7 bases). The germline CDR1 and CDR2 sequences are MRHNA and SNTAGT. The CDR3 length is 14 residues. V was trimmed by 7 bases and J by 2 bases, leaving 11 bases between them. The DNA for the CDR3 is TGTGCCAGCAAGGGGGGGCTTAACACCGGGGAGCTGTTTTTT. Translating gives CASKGGLNTGELFF.

The chain links TRBV5-1 to TRBJ2-3, with 8 nucleotides matching TRBD2. The CDR3 extends over 15 amino acids. Germline V gene data show CDR1 as SGHRS and CDR2 as YFSETQ. The V segment lost 2 bases and the J segment 0 bases; nucleotides outside the gene matches: 2. CDR3 loop: CASSFSGASTDTQYF. The CDR3 bases are TGCGCCAGCAGCTTTAGCGGGGCTAGCACAGATACGCAGTATTTT.

This chain connects TRBV6-5 to TRBJ2-7; D is uncertain. The CDR3 covers 14 residues. The V and J ends lost 1 base and 4 bases respectively, with 11 bases between them. Germline loops: CDR1 MNHEY, CDR2 SVGAGI. The CDR3 sequence: CASSYYISGYEQYF. The CDR3 DNA reads as TGTGCCAGCAGTTACTATATCTCCGGGTACGAGCAGTACTTC.

This sequence joins TRBV7-2 and TRBJ2-6; 11 bases match TRBD2. V lost 4 bases, J lost 0 bases, and 5 bases stayed unmatched. This CDR3 spans 18 amino acids. Germline V gives CDR1 SGHTA, CDR2 FQGNSA. The CDR3 DNA is TGTGCCAGCAGCTCACTAGCGGGGGTTCCCTCTGGGGCCAACGTCCTGACTTTC. Translation gives CASSSLAGVPSGANVLTF.

CDR3 sequence: CASSPGTGAYEQYF. CDR3 DNA: TGCGCCAGCAGCCCGGGGACAGGGGCCTACGAGCAGTACTTC. The V and J genes are TRBV5-1 and TRBJ2-7; 10 bases match TRBD1. CDR1 and CDR2 (germline): SGHRS, YFSETQ. This CDR3 has 14 residues. J was trimmed by 2 bases and V by 4 bases; bases with no gene match: 3.

This clone showed up just once. This chain links TRBV9 with TRBJ2-3, with D possibly TRBD1 on 6 matching bases. The CDR3 sequence is 17 residues long. Germline V gives CDR1 SGDLS, CDR2 YYNGEE. Trimming left V 1 base short and J 2 bases short, with 17 bases between. The CDR3: CASSVNSGKGVTDTQYF. The CDR3 coding sequence is TGTGCCAGCAGCGTAAATTCAGGGAAGGGGGTCACAGATACGCAGTATTTT.

V gene TRBV30 combines with J gene TRBJ2-1; D tentatively reads TRBD1 or TRBD2 (5 bases each). V was cut by 2 bases and J by 7 bases, with 21 bases left in between. The germline V gene has CDR1 GTSNPN and CDR2 SVGIG (reference sequence). This CDR3 comprises 16 residues. The CDR3 sequence: CAWSFFRDPPANEQFF. The CDR3 region has the DNA TGTGCCTGGAGTTTCTTCCGGGACCCCCCGGCAAATGAGCAGTTCTTC.

The chain employs TRBV6-5 and TRBJ1-2, with TRBD1 as a possible D gene (6 bases). Trimming cost V 6 bases and J 6 bases, with 20 bases left between them. The CDR3 runs to 15 residues. CDR1 and CDR2 (germline): MNHEY, SVGAGI. The CDR3 DNA is TGTGCCAGCAGCAGGACAGAGACCCAGGGAAATGGCTACACCTTC. Its translation: CASSRTETQGNGYTF.

The gene calls are TRBV6-1 and TRBJ2-1, with TRBD2 matching over 7 bases. Germline CDR1 and CDR2: MNHNS and SASEGT. There are 17 residues in the CDR3. V shed 4 bases, J shed 4 bases, and the junction held 13 bases outside the gene matches. The CDR3 loop is CASSAILGLPVYNEQFF. The CDR3, as DNA: TGTGCCAGCAGTGCTATTCTGGGACTACCCGTTTACAATGAGCAGTTCTTC.

Here the CDR3 reads CASSLGGSGTDTQYF. DNA of the CDR3: TGTGCCAGCAGCTTAGGGGGGTCAGGAACAGATACGCAGTATTTT. The chain has TRBV7-2 and TRBJ2-3, with D possibly being TRBD1 or TRBD2 (5 bases each). The germline V gene encodes CDR1 SGHTA and CDR2 FQGNSA. This CDR3 spans 15 amino acids. V lost 1 base and J 3 bases, leaving 11 bases between the germline ends.

This clone was seen more than once but under ten times. V gene TRBV5-3 combines with J gene TRBJ1-5; D gene uncertain. TRBV5-3 belongs to the ORF category, with a function that is uncertain. The CDR3 covers 18 residues. With 2 bases removed from V and 2 bases from J, the gap between germline ends came to 20 bases. The CDR3 DNA is TGTGCCAGAAGCTTAACAGTTCCTAATCGGGGTTGCAATCAGCCCCAGCATTTT. Protein sequence: CARSLTVPNRGCNQPQHF.

The rearrangement joins TRBV7-9 to TRBJ2-7; D not resolved. Germline V gene sequence: CDR1 SEHNR, CDR2 FQNEAQ (reference sequence). There are 12 residues in the CDR3. V was trimmed by 4 bases and J by 7 bases, leaving 11 bases between them. The CDR3 DNA reads as TGTGCCAGCAGCTCTACATTTCAGGAGCAGTACTTC. This gives the protein CASSSTFQEQYF.

V gene TRBV11-3 combines with J gene TRBJ2-2; D is possibly TRBD2 (6 bases). With 5 bases removed from V and 4 bases from J, the gap between germline ends came to 17 bases. The CDR3 has 16 amino acids. Germline CDR1 is SGHNT and CDR2 is YENEEA. The CDR3 bases are TGTGCCAGCAGCCCAAGGGTAGGGACTGGCACCGGGGAGCTGTTTTTT. Amino acid sequence: CASSPRVGTGTGELFF.

Comment on this clone: The sample holds other DNA sequences that translate to the same CDR3. This sequence joins TRBV4-1 and TRBJ2-7, with 13 positions matching TRBD2. The CDR3 runs 15 residues. Germline-derived CDR1 and CDR2 are MGHRA and YSYEKL. J lost 4 bases, V lost 1 base, and 1 base had no gene match. The CDR3 is CASSQGLAGGYEQYF. CDR3 in DNA: TGCGCCAGCAGCCAAGGACTAGCGGGGGGTTACGAGCAGTACTTC.